These 2 T cell receptor beta chains share one sample of origin, sequenced in a study of T cell responses to AZD1222 COVID-19 vaccine. The repertoire was sequenced with immunoSEQ multiplex PCR; TCRdb's copy has only in-frame clones and lacks some. Among about 200,000 clones listed, 80% to 95% were seen once. Sequencing used peripheral blood, obtained 28 days after the second AZD1222 dose. The receptors originated from an adult who received the AZD1222 COVID-19 vaccine.

J is TRBJ1-4 and V is TRBV30, with TRBD1 matching over 10 bases. Germline V gene sequence: CDR1 GTSNPN, CDR2 SVGIG (reference sequence). J was trimmed by 7 bases and V by 3 bases; bases with no gene match: 5. The CDR3 is 14 residues long. The CDR3, as DNA: TGTGCCTGGAGACTGACAGGGGGCAGTGAAAAACTGTTTTTT. Its translation is CAWRLTGGSEKLFF.

CDR3 protein: CASSLVGTEAFF. The CDR3 nucleotides read TGTGCCAGCAGTCTGGTGGGCACTGAAGCTTTCTTT. J is TRBJ1-1 and V is TRBV25-1; no firm D call. V lost 5 bases to trimming and J lost 4 bases, with 8 bases between them. The CDR3 spans 12 residues. Germline values: CDR1 MGHDK, CDR2 SYGVNS.